This T cell receptor beta chain was captured by sequencing in a study of cytomegalovirus exposure and HLA in healthy donors. Study-level background: Of the donors genotyped, approximately 400 in all, 75% to 85% fell in the Caucasian-associated ancestry cluster. The study's findings and limits: Cytomegalovirus association was listed for 164 TCR beta chains.

Trimming at V came to 4 bases and at J to 4 bases, leaving 8 bases not matched to a gene. Looked up from germline, CDR1 is SGHRS and CDR2 is YFSETQ. The CDR3 extends over 15 amino acids. This clone was seen a few times. Its antigen remains unknown. This PCR relied on a set of 60 Vbeta primers and 13 Jbeta primers. Method: immunoSEQ multiplex PCR; TCRdb's copy keeps in-frame clones and lacks some. The sample records about 140,000 clones, approximately 80% being singletons. The TCR sequence derives from a man aged 25-40 years in good health and CMV-seronegative. Sequencing input: PBMCs. This chain joins TRBV5-1 and TRBJ2-5; 9 positions match TRBD2. This chain's CDR3 is CASSLDIAGVETQYF. The CDR3 nucleotides read TGCGCCAGCAGCCTGGATATAGCGGGAGTAGAGACCCAGTACTTC.